One and the same sample provided the 27 T cell receptor beta chains below, sequenced in a study of T cells expressing NK-cell markers. TCRdb re-called the 5' RACE reads and shows each CDR3 protein once, DNA omitted. The sample has about 260,000 distinct CDR3 sequences. The sequenced sample consisted of blood T cells: a sorted CD56 or NKG2C T cell subset, CD4+ or CD8+ T cells, or bulk PBMC T cells (not recorded which). These receptors were collected from a woman between 18 and 75 years old in good health.

The chain has TRBV30 and TRBJ2-3; TCRdb reports TRBD1, a call that lacks DNA to check it against. Germline CDR1 is GTSNPN and CDR2 is SVGIG (reference sequence). This CDR3 has 13 amino acids. The CDR3 protein is CASTRQGKDTQYF.

V is TRBV10-3 and J is TRBJ1-2; TCRdb's assignment of TRBD1 cannot be checked, as there is no DNA. CDR1 and CDR2 from the germline V gene are ENHRY and SYGVKD. The CDR3 runs to 14 residues. CDR3 protein: CAISEPGTGGGYTF.

The chain is built from TRBV5-1 and TRBJ2-1; no DNA is available, so the TRBD2 call from TCRdb remains unchecked. The CDR3 length is 15 residues. The germline V gene has CDR1 SGHRS and CDR2 YFSETQ. CDR3: CASSLAGRENNEQFF.

The CDR3 loop is CASSLAGNPETQYF. This chain uses TRBV7-2 with TRBJ2-5. Looked up from germline, CDR1 is SGHTA and CDR2 is FQGNSA. The CDR3 consists of 14 residues. The full variable domain, in which reference TRBV7-2 and TRBJ2-5 provide the parts outside the CDR3, is GAGVSQSPSNKVTEKGKDVELRCDPISGHTALYWYRQSLGQGLEFLIYFQGNSAPDKSGLPSDRFSAERTGGSVSTLTIQRTQQEDSAVYLCASSLAGNPETQYFGPGTRLLVL.

The chain links TRBV6-5 to TRBJ2-2; TCRdb selects TRBD1, and the lack of DNA leaves this call unchecked. CDR1 is MNHEY, CDR2 SVGAGI, per germline. The CDR3 contains 16 residues. CDR3 region: CASSYYPTGTTGELFF.

The V and J genes are TRBV7-2 and TRBJ2-1; TCRdb gives TRBD1 as the D gene, but with no DNA this cannot be confirmed. The CDR3 is 14 residues long. Germline V lookup: CDR1 SGHTA, CDR2 FQGNSA. The CDR3: CASSLRGEYNEQFF.

The chain combines TRBV6-1 with TRBJ1-5; TCRdb lists TRBD1, though no DNA is available to test this call. This CDR3 contains 13 residues. Germline V gene data show CDR1 as MNHNS and CDR2 as SASEGT. This chain's CDR3 is CATHRGKGQPQHF.

The chain couples TRBV29-1 to TRBJ2-1; TCRdb's D call of TRBD2 is untestable without DNA. From germline, CDR1 is SQVTM and CDR2 ANQGSEA. CDR3 length: 16 amino acids. The CDR3 here is CSVMRRASGMYNEQFF.

J is TRBJ2-7 and V is TRBV21-1; TCRdb indicates TRBD2, and absent DNA this call remains unverified. TRBV21-1 is recorded as a pseudogene. The CDR3 spans 15 residues. CDR3 protein: CASSKGLLGGYEQYF.

The chain uses TRBV12-3 or TRBV12-4 and TRBJ2-3; TCRdb gives TRBD2 as the D gene, but with no DNA this cannot be confirmed. This CDR3 region has 16 residues. The CDR3 sequence: CASSFWTSGRTDTQYF.

This CDR3 reads CASSPPLTRNTGELFF. The genes are TRBV18 and TRBJ2-2. This CDR3 is built from 16 residues. Germline assignment: CDR1 KGHSH and CDR2 LQKENI.

The rearrangement uses TRBV20-1 and TRBJ1-5; TCRdb calls TRBD1, which cannot be checked without DNA. The CDR3 has 13 residues. In germline, CDR1 is DFQATT, CDR2 SNEGSKA (reference sequence). CDR3 sequence reads: CSARPGGNQPQHF.

The rearrangement uses TRBV6-1 and TRBJ1-5; TCRdb names TRBD1, which stays unverified in the absence of DNA. In germline, CDR1 is MNHNS, CDR2 SASEGT. The CDR3 extends over 14 amino acids. CDR3: CASSKTGTDQPQHF.

The chain employs TRBV9 and TRBJ2-6; TCRdb selects TRBD2, and the lack of DNA leaves this call unchecked. There are 15 residues in the CDR3. The V gene's germline CDR1 is SGDLS and CDR2 YYNGEE. CDR3 region: CASSVEGAGANVLTF.

J is TRBJ1-1 and V is TRBV29-1. Germline CDR1 reads SQVTM; CDR2 reads ANQGSEA. The CDR3 contains 12 residues. CDR3 sequence: CSVARGGGEAFF.

This chain connects TRBV5-1 to TRBJ2-1; absent DNA, TCRdb's TRBD1 call cannot be checked. The V gene's germline CDR1 is SGHRS and CDR2 YFSETQ. The CDR3 sequence is 14 residues long. The CDR3 protein is CASSSEPEHSEQFF. Using reference TRBV5-1 and TRBJ2-1 for the parts outside the CDR3, the full variable domain is KAGVTQTPRYLIKTRGQQVTLSCSPISGHRSVSWYQQTPGQGLQFLFEYFSETQRNKGNFPGRFSGRQFSNSRSEMNVSTLELGDSALYLCASSSEPEHSEQFFGPGTRLTVL.

The chain carries TRBV20-1 and TRBJ1-5. Germline assignment: CDR1 DFQATT and CDR2 SNEGSKA (reference sequence). There are 17 residues in the CDR3. The CDR3 region is CSARPRTASEWNQPQHF.

V gene TRBV7-6 combines with J gene TRBJ1-4; with no DNA, the TCRdb D assignment of TRBD1 cannot be verified. The V gene's germline CDR1 is SGHVS and CDR2 FNYEAQ. This CDR3 comprises 12 residues. CDR3 sequence: CARGGYGEKLFF.

The rearrangement links TRBV27 to TRBJ1-2; the D call of TRBD1 rests on TCRdb alone, since no DNA is present to check it. The CDR3 runs to 16 residues. Per the germline V gene, CDR1 is MNHEY and CDR2 is SMNVEV (reference sequence). CDR3 region: CASSPWDRGKDYGYTF.

The rearrangement uses TRBV7-2 and TRBJ1-1. Germline CDR1 is SGHTA and CDR2 is FQGNSA. The CDR3 extends over 14 amino acids. CDR3 residues: CASSAQVLNTEAFF.

The chain uses TRBV6-2 or TRBV6-3 and TRBJ2-1; TCRdb's D call, TRBD2, is unchecked because there is no DNA. Germline loops: CDR1 MNHEY, CDR2 SVGEGT. This CDR3 comprises 15 residues. CDR3 region: CASSKTSGGAYEQFF.

V and J are TRBV7-2 and TRBJ1-3. This CDR3 has 15 amino acids. Germline lookup yields CDR1 SGHTA and CDR2 FQGNSA. The CDR3 here is CASSLVRRSGNTIYF. The full variable domain, completed using reference TRBV7-2 and TRBJ1-3, is GAGVSQSPSNKVTEKGKDVELRCDPISGHTALYWYRQSLGQGLEFLIYFQGNSAPDKSGLPSDRFSAERTGGSVSTLTIQRTQQEDSAVYLCASSLVRRSGNTIYFGEGSWLTVV.

This chain connects TRBV12-3 or TRBV12-4 to TRBJ1-4; lacking DNA, the TRBD1 call made by TCRdb goes unchecked. The CDR3 has 15 residues. This chain's CDR3 is CASSLAKGASEKLFF.

The chain links TRBV18 to TRBJ1-3. The germline gives CDR1 KGHSH, CDR2 LQKENI. CDR3 size: 15 residues. The CDR3 region is CASSPGRSRGNTIYF.

The chain joins TRBV7-2 to TRBJ2-2; TCRdb outputs TRBD1, but without DNA this stays unchecked. CDR3 length: 16 residues. The germline V gene has CDR1 SGHTA and CDR2 FQGNSA. This CDR3 reads CASSLALGGVTGELFF.

V usage is TRBV7-8 and J usage is TRBJ1-1. This CDR3 region has 13 residues. Germline CDR1 reads SGHVS; CDR2 reads FQNEAQ. The CDR3 sequence is CASSLAGSAEAFF.

The rearrangement links TRBV28 to TRBJ2-2. The CDR3 is 16 residues long. Germline CDR1 MDHEN, CDR2 SYDVKM. CDR3: CASSFWDPDRIGELFF.